This T cell receptor beta chain was obtained from a study of blood T cells in healthy people across ages. This clonotype was counted only a few times. With a J-beta primer mix and a sample-barcoded 5' primer, a second PCR ran 7 to 11 cycles. TCRdb redid the calling of the 5' RACE reads with MiXCR, one entry per CDR3 protein. The sample has some 890,000 distinct CDR3 sequences, roughly 28% seen once. The CDR3 runs 13 residues. J lost 11 bases, V lost 8 bases, and 14 bases had no gene match. Germline V lookup: CDR1 MDHEN, CDR2 SYDVKM. These sequences were also reported in another study, on T cells of mothers and their children. That report adds: The study recruited a few healthy Caucasian mothers and their six children as donors. Reads recorded for TCR beta CDR3 numbered over 8.5 million per mother and around 3 million per child.

The TCR comes from a woman aged 40 to 55 in good health. Sequencing was done on a sample of blood. The chain combines TRBV28 with TRBJ2-5, with TRBD1 matching 7 bases. CDR3 protein: CASRDSSEGEQYF. CDR3 DNA sequence: TGTGCCAGCCGGGACAGTTCAGAGGGTGAGCAGTACTTC.